These 11 T cell receptor beta chains were all obtained from the same sample, sequenced in a study of blood T cells in healthy people across ages. The authors ran a second PCR of 7 to 11 cycles using a sample-barcoded 5' primer and a J-beta primer mix. TCRdb re-called the 5' RACE reads with MiXCR, one entry per CDR3 protein. The sample shows almost 800,000 distinct CDR3 sequences, more than 45% of them seen only once. Input material: blood. The receptors derive from a man aged 25-45 years in good health.

This rearrangement joins TRBV11-1 to TRBJ2-1, with D possibly matching TRBD2 (7 bases). This CDR3 spans 16 amino acids. V gave up 6 bases and J gave up 8 bases, with 23 bases separating them. The germline V gene encodes CDR1 SGHAT and CDR2 FQDESV (reference sequence). This CDR3 reads CASSSLRGGRFDEQFF. Here the CDR3 DNA reads TGTGCCAGCAGTTCGCTTAGGGGGGGCCGGTTTGATGAGCAGTTCTTC. The entire variable domain, with the rest obtained from reference TRBV11-1 and TRBJ2-1, is as follows: EAEVAQSPRYKITEKSQAVAFWCDPISGHATLYWYRQILGQGPELLVQFQDESVVDDSQLPKDRFSAERLKGVDSTLKIQPAELGDSAMYLCASSSLRGGRFDEQFFGPGTRLTVL.

This clonotype was seen a few times. The gene calls are TRBV7-9 and TRBJ2-3, with D tentatively TRBD1 (6 bases). The CDR3 is 15 amino acids. V lost 5 bases and J 0 bases, leaving 12 bases between the germline ends. Germline-derived CDR1 and CDR2 are SEHNR and FQNEAQ (reference sequence). CDR3 residues: CASSPGGSSTDTQYF. The CDR3 region has the DNA TGTGCCAGCAGCCCTGGGGGCTCCAGCACAGATACGCAGTATTTT. The full variable domain, completed using reference TRBV7-9 and TRBJ2-3, is DTGVSQNPRHKITKRGQNVTFRCDPISEHNRLYWYRQTLGQGPEFLTYFQNEAQLEKSRLLSDRFSAERPKGSFSTLEIQRTEQGDSAMYLCASSPGGSSTDTQYFGPGTRLTVL.

V and J are TRBV6-6 and TRBJ1-1; a weak D match, TRBD1 (5 bases). The germline gives CDR1 MNHNY, CDR2 SVGAGI (reference sequence). This CDR3 spans 10 amino acids. Trimming cost V 6 bases and J 11 bases, with 10 bases left between them. CDR3 loop: CASRERGAFF. CDR3 coding DNA: TGTGCCAGCAGGGAGCGGGGGGCTTTCTTT.

The CDR3 DNA follows: TGCAGTGCGGGGCAGACAGGGATCGGAAACACCATATATTTT. It specifies CSAGQTGIGNTIYF. The chain is built from TRBV20-1 and TRBJ1-3; 7 bases agree with TRBD1. Germline values: CDR1 DFQATT, CDR2 SNEGSKA (reference sequence). With 6 bases clipped from V and 4 bases from J, the junction kept 9 bases outside the gene matches. CDR3 length equals 14 residues.

This clonotype was seen once. The chain couples TRBV4-1 to TRBJ2-1, with D perhaps TRBD2 (6 bases). Germline V gene lookup returns CDR1 MGHRA and CDR2 YSYEKL. The CDR3 totals 16 residues. V lost 6 bases and J lost 1, with 16 bases in between. The CDR3 protein is CASRRASAGSYNEQFF. CDR3 in DNA: TGCGCCAGCAGACGTGCGTCTGCGGGATCCTACAATGAGCAGTTCTTC.

Ten or more counts support this clonotype. Compared with germline, one end of the junction differs, possibly owing to a read error. V and J are TRBV27 and TRBJ2-4, with 11 bases identical to TRBD1. Germline CDR1 is MNHEY and CDR2 is SMNVEV (reference sequence). The CDR3 covers 16 residues. The CDR3 sequence is CASSLLGRDRGNIQYF. CDR3 in DNA: TGTGCCAGCAGCTTATTGGGGAGGGACAGGGGGAACATTCAGTACTTC.

This chain connects TRBV12-3 or TRBV12-4 to TRBJ2-3; a weak D match, TRBD1 (5 bases). Trimming stripped 8 bases from V and 2 bases from J, with 11 bases between. The CDR3 loop spans 13 amino acids. The CDR3 spells CASSGHNTDTQYF. The CDR3 DNA follows: TGTGCCAGCTCCGGACATAACACAGATACGCAGTATTTT.

The rearrangement joins TRBV19 to TRBJ1-5; D not certain. Looked up from germline, CDR1 is LNHDA and CDR2 is SQIVND (reference sequence). The CDR3 has 13 residues. V lost 0 bases to trimming and J lost 6 bases, with 6 bases between them. CDR3 DNA: TGTGCCAGTAGTATAGATCAAGGTCAGCCCCAGCATTTT. As protein: CASSIDQGQPQHF.

The chain's CDR3 is CASSRPAGGPSNEQFF. The CDR3 region has the DNA TGTGCCAGCAGCCGCCCCGCGGGCGGTCCCAGCAATGAGCAGTTCTTC. The chain couples TRBV11-2 to TRBJ2-1; D perhaps matches TRBD2 (5 bases). CDR1 SGHAT and CDR2 FQNNGV come from the germline V gene. With 5 bases removed from V and 6 bases from J, the gap between germline ends came to 20 bases. This CDR3 has 16 residues. Variable domain in full (rest from reference TRBV11-2 and TRBJ2-1): EAGVAQSPRYKIIEKRQSVAFWCNPISGHATLYWYQQILGQGPKLLIQFQNNGVVDDSQLPKDRFSAERLKGVDSTLKIQPAKLEDSAVYLCASSRPAGGPSNEQFFGPGTRLTVL.

In its sample, this clonotype was seen a few times. The rearrangement joins TRBV2 to TRBJ1-1; unclear D gene. Germline lookup yields CDR1 SNHLY and CDR2 FYNNEI. The CDR3 length is 10 residues. Trimming removed 8 bases at V and 8 bases at J, with 9 bases between. The CDR3 region has the DNA TGTGCCAGCTCACAGAAAGAAGCTTTCTTT. It yields the protein CASSQKEAFF.

V and J are TRBV5-1 and TRBJ2-7; TRBD2 is a possible D gene (6 bases). Matching the DNA end better, TRBJ2-4 makes the J call doubtful. Germline V lookup: CDR1 SGHRS, CDR2 YFSETQ. CDR3 length: 13 amino acids. The CDR3 nucleotides read TGCGCCAGCAGCGGCGTCGTGGGAGGCATTCAGTACTTC. The encoded protein is CASSGVVGGIQYF.